The 22 T cell receptor beta chains below were found in one sample sequenced in a study of blood T cell repertoires in COVID-19 (TCRdb year 2020). The receptor library was made with the immunoSEQ multiplex PCR assay. TCRdb stores this immuneACCESS table with in-frame sequences only. Part of the clones is absent; in the studies checked, under half of the shortfall reflects unresolved V genes, and no reason is known for the rest. Recorded for this sample are about 140,000 clones; 60% to 80% of them occurred a single time. The top ten hold around 3% of the sample. Material for sequencing was PBMCs or T cells enriched from blood (not recorded which). The receptors stem from a woman aged 50 to 60 who had recovered from COVID-19.

This clone turned up a few times. V gene TRBV1 combines with J gene TRBJ1-5. TRBV1 is a pseudogene locus. The CDR3 runs to 14 residues. The CDR3 is CTSSLGSGWQPQHF. The CDR3 DNA is TGCACCAGCAGTTTAGGGAGTGGTTGGCAGCCCCAGCATTTT.

The chain joins TRBV7-9 to TRBJ1-2; D is unclear. The CDR3 covers 12 residues. V was clipped by 6 bases and J by 1 base, with 6 bases between them. Germline V gene lookup returns CDR1 SEHNR and CDR2 FQNEAQ (reference sequence). The CDR3 DNA follows: TGTGCCAGCAGGCAGAATAACTATGGCTACACCTTC. It is translated as CASRQNNYGYTF.

The chain uses TRBV28 and TRBJ2-2; possible D gene TRBD2, 5 bases. Trimming shortened V by 5 bases and J by 5 bases, and 15 bases separated the two germline ends. This CDR3 is built from 15 residues. CDR1 is MDHEN, CDR2 SYDVKM, per germline. As DNA, the CDR3 is TGTGCCAGCAGTGGGGTAGCGCGATGGACCGGGGAGCTGTTTTTT. It encodes CASSGVARWTGELFF.

The CDR3 spells CASSTSEGGNTIYF. In DNA form, the CDR3 reads TGTGCCAGTAGTACGTCAGAGGGTGGAAACACCATATATTTT. The chain has TRBV19 and TRBJ1-3; D unresolved. There are 14 residues in the CDR3. The germline CDR1 and CDR2 sequences are LNHDA and SQIVND (reference sequence). V was pared by 4 bases and J by 3 bases, with 10 bases between.

The rearrangement uses TRBV6-5 and TRBJ1-1; 10 positions match TRBD1. V shed 8 bases and J 9 bases; nucleotides not matched to a gene: 12. The germline gives CDR1 MNHEY, CDR2 SVGAGI. The CDR3 runs 14 residues. The CDR3 nucleotides read TGTGCCAGCCAACTTGGGACAGGGGTGGCCCAAGCTTTCTTT. This sequence encodes CASQLGTGVAQAFF.

The V call is TRBV20-1, the J call TRBJ2-7; 8 bases match TRBD1. The J segment lost 3 bases and the V segment lost 5 bases, leaving 9 bases of the junction unmatched. CDR3 size: 14 residues. Germline-derived CDR1 and CDR2 are DFQATT and SNEGSKA (reference sequence). The CDR3: CSAGDRDRLYEQYF. The CDR3 DNA follows: TGCAGTGCTGGTGACCGGGACAGGCTCTACGAGCAGTACTTC.

The chain links TRBV5-5 to TRBJ2-1, with 11 bases matching TRBD2. The CDR3 consists of 16 residues. V lost 6 bases and J lost 0; bases outside the gene matches: 5. Germline CDR1 SGHKS, CDR2 YYEKEE (reference sequence). For the CDR3, the DNA is TGTGCCAGCATGGGGACTAGCGGCTACTCCTACAATGAGCAGTTCTTC. Translated, it gives CASMGTSGYSYNEQFF.

The chain employs TRBV3-1 (or the pseudogene TRBV3-2) and TRBJ2-3, with D tentatively TRBD2 (5 bases). The CDR3 is made up of 16 amino acids. V shed 0 bases and J shed 0 bases, with 10 bases lying between them. Germline lookup yields CDR1 LGHDT and CDR2 YNNKEL (reference sequence). Here the CDR3 DNA reads TGTGCCAGCAGCCAAGAGATTTTAGCGAGCACAGATACGCAGTATTTT. Translation gives CASSQEILASTDTQYF.

This rearrangement joins TRBV2 to TRBJ2-1; 7 nucleotides line up with TRBD2. The V gene end was trimmed by 6 bases and the J gene end by 9 bases; junction bases not matched to a gene: 5. Germline V gene lookup returns CDR1 SNHLY and CDR2 FYNNEI. CDR3 size: 12 residues. The CDR3 here is CASRGAGSEQFF. The CDR3 nucleotides read TGTGCCAGCAGAGGAGCGGGGTCTGAGCAGTTCTTC.

The chain has TRBV4-2 and TRBJ2-3, with D hard to call. The CDR3 consists of 15 residues. V lost 1 base to trimming and J lost 2 bases, with 10 bases between them. Germline V gene lookup returns CDR1 LGHNA and CDR2 YNFKEQ. This chain's CDR3 is CASSQGSRNTDTQYF. In nucleotides, the CDR3 is TGTGCCAGCAGCCAAGGGTCCAGAAACACAGATACGCAGTATTTT.

This rearrangement joins TRBV30 to TRBJ1-2; 9 nucleotides match TRBD1. Germline-derived CDR1 and CDR2 are GTSNPN and SVGIG (reference sequence). Germline trimming cut 2 bases from V and 5 bases from J; bases unmatched to any gene: 3. CDR3 size: 13 residues. The CDR3 DNA reads TGTGCCTGGAGTACAGGGGGCGGATATGGCTACACCTTC. The encoded protein is CAWSTGGGYGYTF.

The V call is TRBV7-9, the J call TRBJ1-2; a possible D gene is TRBD1 (5 bases). CDR1 is SEHNR, CDR2 FQNEAQ, per germline (reference sequence). V lost 2 bases and J lost 4, with 8 bases in between. The CDR3 runs 13 residues. In nucleotides, the CDR3 is TGTGCCAGCAGCTTACCGGGGGTCTATGGCTACACCTTC. Translated, it gives CASSLPGVYGYTF.

This chain uses TRBV15 with TRBJ1-4; D is possibly TRBD1 (6 bases). Germline V lookup: CDR1 LNHNV, CDR2 YYDKDF (reference sequence). Trimming took 6 bases from V and 5 from J, leaving 16 bases between them. The CDR3 covers 15 residues. The CDR3 sequence: CATRKSGHENEKLFF. CDR3 coding DNA: TGTGCCACCAGGAAATCGGGACACGAAAATGAAAAACTGTTTTTT.

J is TRBJ1-2 and V is TRBV3-1 (or the pseudogene TRBV3-2); possible D gene TRBD1, 5 bases. V lost 4 bases to trimming and J lost 2 bases, with 8 bases between them. Germline assignment: CDR1 LGHDT and CDR2 YNNKEL (reference sequence). The CDR3 sequence is 13 residues long. The DNA of the CDR3 is TGTGCCAGCAGCCGCGGGGGGAACTATGGCTACACCTTC. The encoded protein is CASSRGGNYGYTF.

The chain has TRBV7-3 and TRBJ2-5; 12 bases are shared with TRBD2. Germline CDR1 and CDR2: SGHTA and FQGTGA. After removal of 5 bases from V and 5 bases from J, the junction contained 6 bases not matched to a gene. The CDR3 has 15 amino acids. CDR3 residues: CASSQTSGGEETQYF. DNA for the CDR3: TGTGCCAGCAGCCAGACTAGCGGGGGTGAGGAGACCCAGTACTTC. The variable domain in full, with the rest retrieved from reference TRBV7-3 and TRBJ2-5, is GAGVSQTPSNKVTEKGKYVELRCDPISGHTALYWYRQSLGQGPEFLIYFQGTGAADDSGLPNDRFFAVRPEGSVSTLKIQRTERGDSAVYLCASSQTSGGEETQYFGPGTRLLVL.

The chain links TRBV30 to TRBJ2-3, with D possibly matching TRBD2 (5 bases). Trimming took off 3 bases at V and 0 bases at J, with 19 bases between the two ends. The CDR3 runs to 17 residues. Germline CDR1 reads GTSNPN; CDR2 reads SVGIG (reference sequence). The CDR3: CAWRVRFWRVSTDTQYF. CDR3 sequence (DNA): TGTGCCTGGAGGGTCCGCTTTTGGCGGGTGAGCACAGATACGCAGTATTTT.

In DNA, the CDR3 is TGTGCCAGCAGCCACAACACAGTGAACACTGAAGCTTTCTTT. This codes for CASSHNTVNTEAFF. The genes are TRBV11-3 and TRBJ1-1; D call uncertain. In germline, CDR1 is SGHNT, CDR2 YENEEA. The CDR3 spans 14 residues. V was trimmed by 5 bases and J by 0 bases, leaving 10 bases between them. The full variable domain, with the rest looked up from reference TRBV11-3 and TRBJ1-1, is EAGVVQSPRYKIIEKKQPVAFWCNPISGHNTLYWYLQNLGQGPELLIRYENEEAVDDSQLPKDRFSAERLKGVDSTLKIQPAELGDSAVYLCASSHNTVNTEAFFGQGTRLTVV.

The J gene is TRBJ2-1, the V gene TRBV3-1 (or the pseudogene TRBV3-2), with D perhaps TRBD1 (5 bases). Germline assignment: CDR1 LGHDT and CDR2 YNNKEL (reference sequence). This CDR3 spans 14 amino acids. V lost 4 bases, J lost 4 bases, and 11 bases lay in between. The CDR3 sequence: CASSRGRAYNEQFF. The DNA of the CDR3 is TGTGCCAGCAGCCGAGGCAGGGCTTACAATGAGCAGTTCTTC.

The CDR3 DNA reads TGTGCCAGCAGCTTCTCTTCCATCCAGGTCCAGTATTTT. It encodes CASSFSSIQVQYF. The chain employs TRBV4-2 and TRBJ2-3; no firm D call. The CDR3 has 13 amino acids. The V end lost 5 bases, the J end lost 12 bases, and 18 bases lay between the germline ends. Germline CDR1 LGHNA, CDR2 YNFKEQ.

V usage is TRBV7-6 and J usage is TRBJ1-5; D is perhaps TRBD1 (5 bases). The CDR3 sequence is 17 residues long. Germline lookup yields CDR1 SGHVS and CDR2 FNYEAQ. Deletions cut 4 bases from V and 1 base from J, with 17 bases between. The CDR3 nucleotides read TGTGCCAGCAGCTCTGGACCCTTGGGGCTAAGCAATCAGCCCCAGCATTTT. This codes for CASSSGPLGLSNQPQHF.

The V and J genes are TRBV19 and TRBJ1-5; TRBD1 agrees at 9 bases. V lost 6 bases and J lost 2; bases outside the gene matches: 5. The CDR3 has 15 residues. Germline values: CDR1 LNHDA, CDR2 SQIVND (reference sequence). Here the CDR3 reads CASRAGQGGNQPQHF. The CDR3 DNA is TGTGCCAGTAGAGCGGGACAGGGAGGCAATCAGCCCCAGCATTTT.

V gene TRBV23-1 combines with J gene TRBJ2-1; 10 bases map to TRBD2. TRBV23-1 is an ORF for which the function is uncertain. V dropped 6 bases and J dropped 3; count of bases not matched to a gene: 5. The CDR3 length is 15 residues. CDR3 bases: TGCGCCAGCAGCCTTAGCGGGGGGTACTACAATGAGCAGTTCTTC. This translates into CASSLSGGYYNEQFF.